This TCR beta chain stems from a study of cytotoxic CD8 clonotypes in ibrutinib-treated CLL. Looking at the study overall: Responses: roughly 25 partial, 2 complete; after median around 68 months, about 14 stayed remitted, roughly 12 progressed.

Sequencing was designed to attain a depth spanning 1 in 200,000 to 1 in 1 million T cells. Some clones are missing from TCRdb's copy, which holds only in-frame ones; the method was immunoSEQ multiplex PCR. The profile shows over 200,000 clones, roughly three quarters of them singletons. This TCR derives from a human donor with chronic lymphocytic leukemia. This material consisted of PBMCs, taken after 12 months of ibrutinib treatment.

CDR3 in amino acids: CASAGLASDTQYF. Written as DNA, the CDR3 is TGTGCCTCAGCTGGACTAGCCTCAGATACGCAGTATTTT. The chain joins TRBV10-3 to TRBJ2-3; 8 bases are shared with TRBD2. The CDR3 is made up of 13 amino acids. Germline lookup yields CDR1 ENHRY and CDR2 SYGVKD. The trim removed 11 bases at V and 4 bases at J, leaving 8 bases unmatched.